This T cell receptor beta chain stems from a study of T cells in Graves' hyperthyroidism and ophthalmopathy. With respect to this clonotype: Its cognate antigen is unknown.

Findings and limits, study-wide: Model-based prediction identified ophthalmopathy a median approximately 6 months prior to its onset.

Graves' hyperthyroidism without ophthalmopathy progression within 18 months was termed stable. Patients between 18 and 65 years old had hyperthyroidism, newly diagnosed and lasting under 2 months. V trimming: 5 bases; J trimming: 5 bases; junction bases outside the gene matches: 10. CDR3 length equals 15 residues. Germline values: CDR1 SNHLY, CDR2 FYNNEI. The investigators amplified TCR beta CDR3 regions from RNA transcripts. HTBI primers were employed in a first-round RT-PCR of the TCR CDR3. From the multiplex PCR reads, TCRdb called clonotypes with MiXCR, one entry per CDR3 protein. The data hold approximately 500,000 distinct CDR3 sequences, with around 46% observed a single time.

The chain carries TRBV2 and TRBJ2-7; 9 bases match TRBD2. Sequencing was carried out using peripheral blood or thyroid tissue (not recorded which). The receptor's source is a young woman with Graves' hyperthyroidism. As DNA, the CDR3 is TGTGCCAGCAGTCACTCGAGACCTAGCGGGGACGAGCAGTACTTC. Translating it yields CASSHSRPSGDEQYF.